The rows below give T cell receptor beta chains drawn from one sample of a study of cytomegalovirus exposure and HLA in healthy donors. The method was immunoSEQ multiplex PCR; TCRdb's version includes in-frame clones alone and lacks a portion of them. The sample has 140,000 or so clones; nearly 90% are singletons. The sample was PBMCs. The origin of the receptors is a woman between 18 and 29 years old in good health and CMV-seropositive. The CDR3 runs from the conserved cysteine through the conserved F or W. The D gene is left open where the match is weak. The size field is filled for only some rows; it gives once, few, many or a size class.

J gene,clone size,V gene,D gene,CDR3 DNA,CDR3 protein
TRBJ1-1,-,TRBV6-5,-,TGTGCCAGCAGGGACCCACAGGGACGGGACACTGAAGCTTTCTTT,CASRDPQGRDTEAFF
TRBJ1-1,-,TRBV7-9,-,TGTGCCAGCAGCTTCGTGACAGCGAGAATGTTAAACACTGAAGCTTTCTTT,CASSFVTARMLNTEAFF
TRBJ2-7,-,TRBV19,TRBD1,TGTGCCAGTAGTACCGGACAGGGGGCGTCGACCTACGAGCAGTACTTC,CASSTGQGASTYEQYF
TRBJ2-2,-,TRBV5-4,-,TGTGCCAGCAGCTTGGCTTTCCCCGGGGAGCTGTTTTTT,CASSLAFPGELFF
TRBJ2-3,-,TRBV7-2,-,TGTGCCAGCAGCCGCCTGCGGGGATTAGAAAAAGATACGCAGTATTTT,CASSRLRGLEKDTQYF
TRBJ2-1,once,TRBV9,TRBD2,TGTGCCAGCAGCGGCGGGAGCGGGGGGCAATTCTACAATGAGCAGTTCTTC,CASSGGSGGQFYNEQFF
TRBJ2-7,-,TRBV7-6,-,TGTGCCAGCAGCCGAACAGGGACGCACGAGCAGTACTTC,CASSRTGTHEQYF
TRBJ1-2,-,TRBV4-2,-,TGTGCCAGCAGACTACAGGGCAGCTATGGCTACACCTTC,CASRLQGSYGYTF
TRBJ2-3,-,TRBV4-1,TRBD2,TGCGCCAGCAGCGAGCGGGGGGGCGGCGCAGATACGCAGTATTTT,CASSERGGGADTQYF
TRBJ2-5,-,TRBV11-2,-,TGTGCCAGCAGCTTGGGGGGGGCTGCAATTCAAGAGACCCAGTACTTC,CASSLGGAAIQETQYF